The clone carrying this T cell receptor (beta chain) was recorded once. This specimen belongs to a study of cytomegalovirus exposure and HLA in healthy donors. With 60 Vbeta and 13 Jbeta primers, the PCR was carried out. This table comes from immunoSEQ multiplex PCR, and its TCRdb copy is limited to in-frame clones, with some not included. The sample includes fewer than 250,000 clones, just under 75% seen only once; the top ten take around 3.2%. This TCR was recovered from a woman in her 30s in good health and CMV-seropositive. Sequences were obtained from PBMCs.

The CDR3 loop reads CASSQASGGGETDTQYF. The CDR3 DNA sequence: TGTGCCAGCAGCCAAGCCAGCGGGGGCGGGGAAACAGATACGCAGTATTTT. This chain links TRBV4-2 with TRBJ2-3; 8 bases fit TRBD2. CDR1 is LGHNA, CDR2 YNFKEQ, per germline. This CDR3 has 17 residues. The V segment lost 1 base and the J segment 3 bases; nucleotides outside the gene matches: 9.